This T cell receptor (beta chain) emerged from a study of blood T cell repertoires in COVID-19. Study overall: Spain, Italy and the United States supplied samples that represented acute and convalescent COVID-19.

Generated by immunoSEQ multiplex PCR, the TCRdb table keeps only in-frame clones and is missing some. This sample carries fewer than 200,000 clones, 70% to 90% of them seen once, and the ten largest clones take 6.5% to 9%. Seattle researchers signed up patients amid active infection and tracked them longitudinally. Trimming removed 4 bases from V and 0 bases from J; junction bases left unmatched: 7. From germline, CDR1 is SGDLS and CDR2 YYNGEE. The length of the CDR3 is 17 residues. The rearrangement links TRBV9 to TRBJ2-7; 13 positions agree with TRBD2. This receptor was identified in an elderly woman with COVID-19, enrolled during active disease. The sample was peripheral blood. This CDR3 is CASSLGTSGTSSYEQYF. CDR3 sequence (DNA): TGTGCCAGCAGCCTGGGGACTAGCGGGACGAGCTCCTACGAGCAGTACTTC.